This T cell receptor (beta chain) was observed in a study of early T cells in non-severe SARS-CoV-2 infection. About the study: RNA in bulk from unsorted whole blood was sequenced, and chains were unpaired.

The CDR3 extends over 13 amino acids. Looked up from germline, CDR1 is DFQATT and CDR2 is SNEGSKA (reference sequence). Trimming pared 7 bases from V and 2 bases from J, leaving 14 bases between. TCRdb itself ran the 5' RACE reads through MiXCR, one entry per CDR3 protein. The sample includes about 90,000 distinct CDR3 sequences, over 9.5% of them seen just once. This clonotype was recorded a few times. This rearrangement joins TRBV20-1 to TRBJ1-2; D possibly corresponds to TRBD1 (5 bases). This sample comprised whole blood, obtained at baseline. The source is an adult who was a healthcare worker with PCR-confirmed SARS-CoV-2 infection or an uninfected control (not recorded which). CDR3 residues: CSVRPGTNYGYTF. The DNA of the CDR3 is TGCAGTGTTCGCCCAGGGACCAACTATGGCTACACCTTC.